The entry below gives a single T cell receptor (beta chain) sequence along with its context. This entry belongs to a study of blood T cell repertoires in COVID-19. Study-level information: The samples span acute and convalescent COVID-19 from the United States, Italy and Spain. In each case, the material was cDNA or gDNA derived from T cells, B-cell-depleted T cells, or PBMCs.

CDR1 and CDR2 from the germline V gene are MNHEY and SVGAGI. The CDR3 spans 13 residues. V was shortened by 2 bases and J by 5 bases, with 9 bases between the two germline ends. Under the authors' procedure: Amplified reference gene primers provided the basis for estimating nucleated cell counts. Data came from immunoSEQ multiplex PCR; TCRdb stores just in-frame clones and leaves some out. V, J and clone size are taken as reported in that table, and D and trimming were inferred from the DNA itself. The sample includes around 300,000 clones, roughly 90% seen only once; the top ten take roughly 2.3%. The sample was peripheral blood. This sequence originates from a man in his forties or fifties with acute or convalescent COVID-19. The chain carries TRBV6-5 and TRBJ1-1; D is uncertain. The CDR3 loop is CASSYQPRTEAFF. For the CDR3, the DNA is TGTGCCAGCAGTTACCAACCTAGAACTGAAGCTTTCTTT.